The 29 T cell receptor beta chains reported below all come from one sample, sequenced in a study of tumor and adjacent non-tumor tissue in lung cancer. TCRbeta libraries were built with three rounds of nested PCR, modified from ARM-PCR. TCRdb reprocessed the multiplex PCR reads via MiXCR and lists one record per CDR3 protein. The sample has tens of thousands of distinct CDR3 sequences, about two thirds seen once. No cell sorting was done before RNA was extracted from the tissue. More than 3 cm separated this lung sample from the edge of the tumor. Sequencing used distant non-tumor lung tissue. Receptors originate from a woman in her fifties or sixties with non-small cell lung cancer.

This clonotype has only one observation. One end of the junction fails to match germline, which may point to a read error. This chain uses TRBV20-1 with TRBJ2-2; TRBD2 aligns across 7 bases. The CDR3 sequence is 15 residues long. Looked up from germline, CDR1 is DFQATT and CDR2 is SNEGSKA (reference sequence). CDR3 nucleotide sequence: TGCAGTGCTAGGCCTAGCGGAGAGAACACCGGGGAGCTATTTTTC. This gives the protein CSARPSGENTGELFF.

At least ten counts were recorded for this clonotype. The chain combines TRBV6-6 with TRBJ2-2, with D hard to call. Trimming removed 6 bases from V and 5 bases from J, with 4 bases in between. CDR3 size: 11 residues. Germline V gives CDR1 MNHNY, CDR2 SVGAGI (reference sequence). CDR3 amino acids: CASSRTGELFF. The CDR3 coding sequence is TGTGCCAGCAGCCGAACCGGGGAGCTGTTTTTT.

A note on this clonotype: It may be a read error: a sequence one base away is much more abundant. The V call is TRBV10-3, the J call TRBJ2-7; 13 positions match TRBD2. Germline V gene data show CDR1 as ENHRY and CDR2 as SYGVKD. The CDR3 sequence is 17 residues long. CDR3: CAISDLGLAGETYGQYF. The CDR3 DNA reads as TGTGCCATCAGTGATCTCGGACTAGCGGGAGAAACCTACGGGCAGTACTTC.

This clonotype appeared a few times. The conserved phenylalanine or tryptophan is not found at the CDR3 terminus, so this likely reflects a read error. It is unclear where the CDR3 begins or ends on the DNA, so no DNA is shown, and the CDR3 is as TCRdb lists it. The V gene is TRBV11-2, the J gene TRBJ2-7. From its first to its last residue, the CDR3 has 13 amino acids. Germline V gene lookup returns CDR1 SGHAT and CDR2 FQNNGV. The CDR3 protein is CASSLATGYEQHY.

Concerning this clonotype: Sequence at one end of the junction differs from germline and may be a read error. This chain links TRBV20-1 with TRBJ2-7; D assignment may be TRBD1 or TRBD2 (5 bases each). Germline V gene data show CDR1 as DFQATT and CDR2 as SNEGSKA (reference sequence). The CDR3 covers 13 residues. CDR3 DNA: TGCAGAGCTAGAGACCCCGGGACCTTCGAGCGGTACTTC. Amino acids: CRARDPGTFERYF.

On this clonotype: The germline gene is not matched at one end of the junction; a read error may be the cause. The V gene is TRBV11-2, the J gene TRBJ1-2; unclear D gene. The V gene's germline CDR1 is SGHAT and CDR2 FQNNGV. The CDR3 runs 13 residues. CDR3 sequence: CASSLGGIDGYNF. The CDR3, as DNA: TGTGCCAGCAGCTTAGGCGGAATTGATGGCTACAACTTC.

This clonotype was seen at least ten times. The chain carries TRBV28 and TRBJ2-7; D is unresolved. The CDR3 is made up of 13 amino acids. Germline V lookup: CDR1 MDHEN, CDR2 SYDVKM. Trimming removed 3 bases from V and 0 bases from J, with 6 bases in between. CDR3 sequence reads: CASSFSSSYEQYF. As DNA, the CDR3 is TGTGCCAGCAGTTTTAGTAGCTCCTACGAGCAGTACTTC.

The genes are TRBV11-2 and TRBJ2-4, with 7 bases aligning to TRBD2. The ends lost 1 base at V and 6 bases at J; junction bases unmatched: 12. The CDR3 is 17 residues long. The germline V gene has CDR1 SGHAT and CDR2 FQNNGV. The CDR3 region has the DNA TGTGCCAGCAGCTTAGTTCCCAGCGGGACTACCGGAAACATTCAGTACTTC. As protein: CASSLVPSGTTGNIQYF.

There are a few counts of this clonotype. A much larger clone lies one base from this, so it may be a read error. V gene TRBV5-4 combines with J gene TRBJ2-3; D unresolved. The germline gives CDR1 SGHNT, CDR2 YYREEE (reference sequence). V was shortened by 2 bases and J by 11 bases, with 15 bases between the two germline ends. The CDR3 has 13 amino acids. CDR3 DNA: TGTGCCAGCAGCTTAAAGACTGCCGGTATGCAGTATTTT. It specifies CASSLKTAGMQYF.

The rearrangement uses TRBV25-1 and TRBJ2-1; D not certain. V dropped 4 bases and J dropped 5 bases, with 12 bases sitting between them. Germline V lookup: CDR1 MGHDK, CDR2 SYGVNS. The CDR3 extends over 14 amino acids. The DNA for the CDR3 is TGTGCCAGCAGTGTTTGGACCCGAAACAATGAGCAGTTCTTC. Encoded protein: CASSVWTRNNEQFF.

Details on this clonotype: The conserved final phenylalanine or tryptophan is absent from the CDR3, which likely points to a read error. This sequence joins TRBV20-1 and TRBJ2-1; possible D gene TRBD2, 5 bases. Trimming pared 5 bases from V and 5 bases from J, leaving 16 bases between. Germline V lookup: CDR1 DFQATT, CDR2 SNEGSKA (reference sequence). The CDR3 is 14 residues long. Here the CDR3 reads CSAGGWPNHNEQFS. The CDR3 DNA sequence: TGCAGTGCTGGAGGTTGGCCAAACCACAATGAGCAGTTCTCC.

In regard to this clonotype: The junction does not match germline at one end; this may be a read error. The chain carries TRBV6-1 and TRBJ2-4, with a weak D call TRBD1 (5 bases). Germline-derived CDR1 and CDR2 are MNHNS and SASEGT. This CDR3 comprises 15 residues. The DNA for the CDR3 is TGTCCCAGCAGTGAAGGGTCTCGACAGATAAACATTCAGTATTTC. This translates into CPSSEGSRQINIQYF.

This clonotype occurred many times. The genes are TRBV4-2 and TRBJ2-2, with 8 bases lining up with TRBD2. This CDR3 spans 17 amino acids. Losses at the gene ends were 0 bases for V and 4 bases for J; bases not matched to a gene: 7. Per the germline V gene, CDR1 is LGHNA and CDR2 is YNFKEQ. Written as DNA, the CDR3 is TGTGCCAGCAGCCAAGATCCGTTACTAGCGGTCACCGGGGAGCTGTTTTTT. Translating it yields CASSQDPLLAVTGELFF.

This clonotype was detected only once. This may be a read error: a much more frequent sequence differs by one nucleotide. The chain combines TRBV4-1 with TRBJ2-7; maybe TRBD2 (5 bases). This CDR3 has 14 amino acids. The germline V gene encodes CDR1 MGHRA and CDR2 YSYEKL. V gave up 2 bases and J gave up 7 bases, with 15 bases separating them. Here the CDR3 DNA reads TGCGCCAGCAGCCAATACGGTGGAGGATGGGAGCAGTACTTC. This sequence encodes CASSQYGGGWEQYF.

This clonotype was counted between two and nine times. This may come from a read error, since a much larger clone is one base off. The V call is TRBV6-2 or TRBV6-3, the J call TRBJ2-7; D remains ambiguous. Germline CDR1 is MNHEY and CDR2 is SVGEGT. V shed 6 bases and J shed 3 bases, with 12 bases lying between them. CDR3 size: 13 residues. The CDR3 is CASRLKGVYEQYF. CDR3 nucleotides: TGTGCCAGCAGACTCAAAGGAGTCTACGAGCAGTACTTC.

Comments on this clonotype: This may arise from a read error, as a much more abundant clone is one base away. Here the CDR3 reads CANSRLAGVFEQYF. Written as DNA, the CDR3 is TGTGCCAACAGTCGACTAGCGGGAGTGTTCGAGCAGTACTTC. The rearrangement joins TRBV6-2 or TRBV6-3 to TRBJ2-7; 12 nucleotides align to TRBD2. Germline CDR1 is MNHEY and CDR2 is SVGEGT. The CDR3 totals 14 residues.

As to this clonotype: One end of the junction does not line up with germline, which may come from a read error. The V gene is TRBV11-2, the J gene TRBJ2-6; D is perhaps TRBD1 (6 bases). This CDR3 has 18 residues. The germline V gene encodes CDR1 SGHAT and CDR2 FQNNGV. The CDR3 bases are TGTGCCAGCAGCTTAACGGACAGTCTGTACTCTGTGGCCAACGTCCAGACTTTC. It translates to CASSLTDSLYSVANVQTF.

The rearrangement joins TRBV28 to TRBJ1-2, with D unresolved. CDR1 and CDR2 (germline): MDHEN, SYDVKM. This CDR3 has 18 residues. The ends were cut back, 2 bases at V and 1 base at J, with 20 bases in the middle. CDR3 bases: TGTGCCAGCAGTTTAGATCCGGCAAGCGTGCCCGATAACTATGGCTACACCTTC. It is translated as CASSLDPASVPDNYGYTF.

Remarks on this clonotype: This could be a read error, since a much larger clone is one nucleotide away. The chain couples TRBV28 to TRBJ1-4; unclear D gene. Looked up from germline, CDR1 is MDHEN and CDR2 is SYDVKM. V shed 2 bases and J shed 8 bases, with 12 bases lying between them. The CDR3 loop spans 14 amino acids. CDR3 sequence (DNA): TGTGCCAGCAGTTTAGCCCCTCCCTCGGAAAAACTGTTTTTT. Protein: CASSLAPPSEKLFF.

Worth noting for this clonotype: The junction shows a germline mismatch at one end, possibly a read error. The chain has TRBV28 and TRBJ2-6, with D perhaps matching TRBD1 (7 bases). This CDR3 contains 15 residues. Germline CDR1 and CDR2: MDHEN and SYDVKM. The DNA of the CDR3 is TGTGCCAACAGCACAGGGGAGGCTGGGGCCAACATCCTGACTTTC. The encoded protein is CANSTGEAGANILTF.

The sample holds a few counts of this clonotype. Given a much more abundant clone one base away, this may be a read error. This rearrangement joins TRBV4-3 to TRBJ1-6; the D is unclear. Germline assignment: CDR1 LGHNA and CDR2 YSLEER. The CDR3 is made up of 13 amino acids. The CDR3: CVSSQKTGSPLHF. CDR3 nucleotides: TGCGTCAGCAGCCAAAAGACCGGTTCACCCCTCCACTTT.

This clonotype was observed at least ten times. The chain combines TRBV28 with TRBJ1-5; TRBD1 aligns across 8 bases. The CDR3 runs to 17 residues. Germline CDR1 and CDR2: MDHEN and SYDVKM. V dropped 8 bases and J dropped 1; count of bases not matched to a gene: 13. In DNA, the CDR3 is TGTGCCAGCCGATCCCCGCAGGGGGCTGAGAGCAATCAGCCCCAGCATTTT. Encoded protein: CASRSPQGAESNQPQHF.

Notes on this clonotype: A clone one base away is much larger, so this may be a read error. The chain has TRBV4-3 and TRBJ2-5; D may be TRBD2 (5 bases). CDR3 size: 13 residues. From germline, CDR1 is LGHNA and CDR2 YSLEER. CDR3 DNA: TGCACCAGCAGCCTTGGGAGCCAAGAGACCCAGTACTTC. It yields the protein CTSSLGSQETQYF.

This clonotype was counted ten times or more. This chain links TRBV6-2 or TRBV6-3 with TRBJ1-5, with D tentatively TRBD1 (6 bases). V was shortened by 5 bases and J by 2 bases, with 28 bases between the two germline ends. The V gene's germline CDR1 is MNHEY and CDR2 SVGEGT. The CDR3 is 20 residues long. CDR3 in DNA: TGTGCCAGCAGTCCAGCCCGCCAAACAGGGTTTCGAGTTGGCAATCAGCCCCAGCATTTT. Its protein is CASSPARQTGFRVGNQPQHF.

The gene calls are TRBV6-6 and TRBJ2-1; 7 bases are shared with TRBD1. The V segment lost 10 bases and the J segment 6 bases; nucleotides outside the gene matches: 6. CDR1 and CDR2 (germline): MNHNY, SVGAGI (reference sequence). The CDR3 is made up of 12 amino acids. The CDR3 sequence: CATRSGGNEQFF. The CDR3 region has the DNA TGTGCCACCAGGTCAGGGGGCAATGAGCAGTTCTTC.

This chain links TRBV28 with TRBJ1-1; 10 nucleotides line up with TRBD1. The CDR3 runs to 16 residues. CDR1 and CDR2 from the germline V gene are MDHEN and SYDVKM. Here the CDR3 reads CGSSTDRGPQNTEAFF. CDR3 in DNA: TGTGGCAGTTCGACTGACAGGGGGCCCCAGAACACTGAAGCTTTCTTT.

Turning to this clonotype: An end of the junction does not agree with germline; a read error may underlie this. The rearrangement uses TRBV4-1 and TRBJ1-1; TRBD1 might be the D (6 bases). This CDR3 has 16 residues. CDR1 and CDR2 (germline): MGHRA, YSYEKL. The CDR3 DNA is TGCGCCAACAGCCAAGATCGTTACAGGGCGAACACTGAAGCTATGTTT. Its protein is CANSQDRYRANTEAMF.

V and J are TRBV5-4 and TRBJ1-6, with 12 bases lining up with TRBD1. This CDR3 has 16 amino acids. The V gene end was trimmed by 5 bases and the J gene end by 10 bases; junction bases not matched to a gene: 10. CDR1 is SGHNT, CDR2 YYREEE, per germline (reference sequence). The CDR3 loop is CASRPGQGAQESPLHF. The CDR3 bases are TGTGCCAGCAGACCGGGACAGGGGGCGCAGGAGTCACCCCTCCACTTT.

In regard to this clonotype: One end of the junction varies from germline; a read error may be responsible. For the CDR3, the DNA is TGCGGCGTTGAAGTAGGACAGGCCCCCTGTGGCTACACCTTC. Residues: CGVEVGQAPCGYTF. The chain links TRBV29-1 to TRBJ1-2; TRBD1 matches at 7 bases. Per germline, CDR1 SQVTM and CDR2 ANQGSEA. The CDR3 length is 14 residues.